This TCR beta chain appears in the sequencing data of a study of T cell responses to AZD1222 COVID-19 vaccine. Study-wide results and limits: The donor group comprised mostly white British people and more females; the analysis possibly underestimated clonal diversity. The repertoires were collected only after the peak T cell response. Seropositivity was recorded at baseline in only 6 or 7 AZD1222 recipients.

The table came from immunoSEQ multiplex PCR; TCRdb's copy has only in-frame clones and leaves some out. The sample shows under 80,000 clones, around 81% of them seen only once. Comment on this clone: No antigen is known for it.

V lost 0 bases to trimming and J lost 4 bases; unmatched junction nucleotides: 6. In germline, CDR1 is SGHDT, CDR2 YYEEEE. This CDR3 has 16 residues. Recipients boosted at about 4 weeks or about 12 weeks are pooled. The J gene is TRBJ2-7, the V gene TRBV5-6, with 11 bases lining up with TRBD2. The sample consisted of peripheral blood, taken 28 days after the second AZD1222 dose. The clonotype comes from an adult who received the AZD1222 COVID-19 vaccine. In nucleotides, the CDR3 is TGTGCCAGCAGCTTGGGGCTGGGACTAGCGGCATACGAGCAGTACTTC. Translating it yields CASSLGLGLAAYEQYF.